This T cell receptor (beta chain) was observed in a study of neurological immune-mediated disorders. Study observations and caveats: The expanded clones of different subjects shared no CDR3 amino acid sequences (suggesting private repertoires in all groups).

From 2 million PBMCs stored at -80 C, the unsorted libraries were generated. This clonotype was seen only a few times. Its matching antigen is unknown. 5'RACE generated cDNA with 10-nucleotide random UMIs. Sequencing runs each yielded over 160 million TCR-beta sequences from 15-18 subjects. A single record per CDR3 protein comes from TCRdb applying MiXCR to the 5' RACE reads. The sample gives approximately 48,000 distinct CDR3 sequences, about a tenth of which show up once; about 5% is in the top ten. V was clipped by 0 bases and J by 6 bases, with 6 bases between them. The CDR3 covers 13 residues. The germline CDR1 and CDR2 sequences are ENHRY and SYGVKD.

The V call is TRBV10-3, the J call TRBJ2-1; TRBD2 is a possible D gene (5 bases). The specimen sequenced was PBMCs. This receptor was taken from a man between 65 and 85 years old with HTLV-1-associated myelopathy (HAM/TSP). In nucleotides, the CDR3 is TGTGCCATCAGTGAGTCGAGCGGCAATGAGCAGTTCTTC. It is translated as CAISESSGNEQFF.